There are a few counts of the clone carrying this T cell receptor (beta chain). The ends lost 5 bases at V and 1 base at J; junction bases unmatched: 6. Germline V gene lookup returns CDR1 LNHDA and CDR2 SQIVND (reference sequence). The CDR3 spans 16 residues. The data belong to a study of cytomegalovirus exposure and HLA in healthy donors. The primer mix had 60 Vbeta and 13 Jbeta primers. Sequencing used immunoSEQ multiplex PCR; TCRdb keeps in-frame clones, though not all of them. This table holds 110,000 or so clones, 74% found once. This clonotype originated in a middle-aged woman in good health and CMV-seropositive. The chain is built from TRBV19 and TRBJ1-5; 9 bases align to TRBD1. Sequencing input: PBMCs. CDR3 protein: CASSVRDRDSNQPQHF. The CDR3 nucleotides read TGTGCCAGTAGTGTAAGGGACAGGGACAGCAATCAGCCCCAGCATTTT.